This T cell receptor (beta chain) originates from a study of molecular identifiers for immune sequencing clone quantification. A remark on this clonotype: The conserved phenylalanine or tryptophan normally closing the CDR3 is absent here, so this likely arose from a read error.

Based on a CD8+CD4-CCR7+CD45RA+ profile, naive CD8 T cells were sorted. Methods described previously, with TCR primers listed, were used for bulk TCR libraries. TCRdb analysed the PCR reads with MiXCR anew, one entry per CDR3 protein. The sample includes over 8,000 distinct CDR3 sequences, 18% seen only once; the top ten take 2% to 2.5%. The CDR3 is made up of 13 amino acids. Germline-derived CDR1 and CDR2 are GTSNPN and SVGIG (reference sequence). The receptor was derived from a human donor in good health. Some libraries in this study had Jurkat cell RNA spiked in. V is TRBV30 and J is TRBJ1-6, with D possibly TRBD1 on 5 matching bases. The source material was naive CD8+ T cells from blood, with Jurkat cell RNA spiked in. Noted subset: FACS-sorted CD8+CD4-CCR7+CD45RA+ naive T cells. The CDR3 region is CTWSPAGGSPLHS. CDR3 bases: TGTACCTGGAGCCCGGCGGGGGGGTCACCCCTCCACTCT.